This T cell receptor (beta chain) was profiled in a study of cytomegalovirus exposure and HLA in healthy donors. Across the study: Earlier, 95 million to 120 million unique TCR beta sequences were recovered from roughly 170 million T cells by an analysis. The study, taken as a whole, reports: In a later analysis, CMV-associated beta chains were mostly HLA-associated, it appeared.

Amplification used 60 Vbeta primers and 13 Jbeta primers. Only in-frame clones appear in the TCRdb table, and some are missing; sequencing was by immunoSEQ multiplex PCR. The profile shows around 150,000 clones, roughly four fifths of them singletons. Concerning this clone: No antigen is known for it. The sample holds other DNA sequences that translate to the same CDR3.

The CDR3 is 18 amino acids. V dropped 0 bases and J dropped 9; count of bases not matched to a gene: 16. CDR1 and CDR2 from the germline V gene are SGHTA and FQGTGA. This clonotype was obtained from a man aged 30 to 45 in good health and CMV-seronegative. This sequence joins TRBV7-3 and TRBJ2-3; 9 nucleotides align to TRBD2. The material sequenced was PBMCs. The CDR3: CASSLTLNAGGPSNTQYF. The CDR3 DNA reads TGTGCCAGCAGCTTAACTCTTAATGCGGGAGGGCCCTCGAACACGCAGTATTTT.